Below, 10 T cell receptor beta chains from the same sample are listed, as sequenced in a study of cytomegalovirus exposure and HLA in healthy donors. This PCR relied on a set of 60 Vbeta primers and 13 Jbeta primers. Using immunoSEQ multiplex PCR, the repertoire was profiled, and TCRdb retains in-frame clones only, with some absent. The sample carries roughly 120,000 clones, around four fifths recorded once. Source material: PBMCs. Receptors were obtained from a middle-aged man in good health and CMV-seronegative.

The rearrangement links TRBV6-6 to TRBJ2-7; TRBD2 agrees at 8 bases. The germline V gene encodes CDR1 MNHNY and CDR2 SVGAGI (reference sequence). The CDR3 is made up of 14 amino acids. J lost 3 bases, V lost 6 bases, and 7 bases had no gene match. Here the CDR3 DNA reads TGTGCCAGCAGCGGGGGGGTGGCAGACTACGAGCAGTACTTC. Its translation: CASSGGVADYEQYF.

This clone showed up just once. The rearrangement uses TRBV7-9 and TRBJ1-4; 9 bases line up with TRBD1. CDR1 and CDR2 (germline): SEHNR, FQNEAQ (reference sequence). CDR3 length: 17 residues. Trimming cost V 1 base and J 3 bases; bases outside gene matches: 6. Here the CDR3 reads CASSLGLQGAANEKLFF. DNA for the CDR3: TGTGCCAGCAGCTTAGGGTTACAGGGGGCAGCTAATGAAAAACTGTTTTTT.

This clone was seen only once. The V call is TRBV27, the J call TRBJ2-7; tentative D call: TRBD1 (5 bases). Trimming left V 5 bases short and J 4 bases short, with 12 bases between. Germline assignment: CDR1 MNHEY and CDR2 SMNVEV (reference sequence). The CDR3 has 13 residues. The CDR3 bases are TGTGCCAGCAGTATAACAGGTTCTTACGAGCAGTACTTC. It codes for CASSITGSYEQYF.

The rearrangement joins TRBV6-5 to TRBJ2-7; 8 bases map to TRBD2. CDR3 size: 15 residues. V was clipped by 0 bases and J by 2 bases; unmatched bases: 3. Looked up from germline, CDR1 is MNHEY and CDR2 is SVGAGI. The CDR3 loop is CASSYSVLAAYEQYF. Here the CDR3 DNA reads TGTGCCAGCAGTTACTCGGTACTAGCGGCCTACGAGCAGTACTTC.

The chain uses TRBV2 and TRBJ1-2; D gene ambiguous. Germline-derived CDR1 and CDR2 are SNHLY and FYNNEI. The CDR3 contains 13 residues. Trimming took 5 bases from V and 4 from J, leaving 11 bases between them. This CDR3 reads CASSSSGSYGYTF. CDR3 DNA: TGTGCCAGCAGTTCATCCGGGAGCTATGGCTACACCTTC. The entire variable domain, with the rest obtained from reference TRBV2 and TRBJ1-2, is as follows: EPEVTQTPSHQVTQMGQEVILRCVPISNHLYFYWYRQILGQKVEFLVSFYNNEISEKSEIFDDQFSVERPDGSNFTLKIRSTKLEDSAMYFCASSSSGSYGYTFGSGTRLTVV.

CDR3 in DNA: TGCGCCAGCAGCCAAGAGACAGGAAGGAATCAGCCCCAGCATTTT. It is translated as CASSQETGRNQPQHF. The chain carries TRBV4-3 and TRBJ1-5; D is perhaps TRBD1 (6 bases). V lost 0 bases and J 4 bases, leaving 10 bases between the germline ends. CDR1 and CDR2 from the germline V gene are LGHNA and YSLEER. The CDR3 spans 15 residues.

V and J are TRBV9 and TRBJ2-3; D might be TRBD2 (5 bases). Germline V CDR1 and CDR2: SGDLS, YYNGEE. V gave up 0 bases and J gave up 2 bases, with 13 bases separating them. The CDR3 has 16 residues. The CDR3 nucleotides read TGTGCCAGCAGCGTAGACTCTAGCCCGGCCACAGATACGCAGTATTTT. It yields the protein CASSVDSSPATDTQYF.

A few counts support this clone. CDR3: CASSTRWPGQDNTEAFF. In nucleotides, the CDR3 is TGTGCCAGCAGCACAAGATGGCCGGGACAGGATAACACTGAAGCTTTCTTT. The chain employs TRBV5-6 and TRBJ1-1; the match to TRBD1 covers 8 bases. The CDR3 loop spans 17 amino acids. The V segment lost 4 bases and the J segment 2 bases; nucleotides outside the gene matches: 13. Germline V gives CDR1 SGHDT, CDR2 YYEEEE.

The chain couples TRBV7-9 to TRBJ2-7, with 13 bases lining up with TRBD2. The CDR3 totals 16 residues. V was pared by 1 base and J by 3 bases, with 3 bases of the junction left unmatched. Germline V lookup: CDR1 SEHNR, CDR2 FQNEAQ (reference sequence). CDR3 DNA: TGTGCCAGCAGCTTAGGGGGACTAGCGGGGAACTACGAGCAGTACTTC. Amino acid sequence: CASSLGGLAGNYEQYF.

This sequence joins TRBV10-3 and TRBJ1-1, with D perhaps matching TRBD1 (6 bases). The CDR3 runs 13 residues. The germline CDR1 and CDR2 sequences are ENHRY and SYGVKD. The V end was cut by 4 bases, the J end by 8 bases, with 14 bases between. The CDR3: CAISGTGNIEAFF. The CDR3 coding sequence is TGTGCCATCAGTGGCACAGGGAATATAGAAGCTTTCTTT.